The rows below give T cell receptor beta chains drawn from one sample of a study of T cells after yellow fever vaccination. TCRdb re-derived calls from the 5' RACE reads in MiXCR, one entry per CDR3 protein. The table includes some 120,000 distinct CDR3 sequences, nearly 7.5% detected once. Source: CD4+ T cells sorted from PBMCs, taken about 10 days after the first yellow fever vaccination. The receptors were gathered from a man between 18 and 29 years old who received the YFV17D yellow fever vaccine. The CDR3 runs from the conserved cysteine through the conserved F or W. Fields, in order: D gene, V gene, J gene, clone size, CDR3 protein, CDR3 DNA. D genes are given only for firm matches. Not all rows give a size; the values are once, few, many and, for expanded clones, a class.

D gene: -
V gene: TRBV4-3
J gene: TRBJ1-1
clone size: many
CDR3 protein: CASSQDGRYTEAFF
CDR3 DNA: TGCGCCAGCAGCCAAGATGGTAGGTACACTGAAGCTTTCTTT

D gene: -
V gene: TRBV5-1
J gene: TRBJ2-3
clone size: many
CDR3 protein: CASSGVAGTRKGDTQYF
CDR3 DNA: TGCGCCAGCAGCGGTGTTGCCGGGACCCGCAAGGGAGATACGCAGTATTTT

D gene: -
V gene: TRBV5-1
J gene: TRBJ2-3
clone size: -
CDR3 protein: CASSLGSDNTQYF
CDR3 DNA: TGCGCCAGCAGCCTTGGATCCGATAATACGCAGTATTTT

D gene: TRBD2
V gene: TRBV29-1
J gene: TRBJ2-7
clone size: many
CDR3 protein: CSATREGEQYF
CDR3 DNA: TGCAGCGCCACCCGGGAGGGCGAGCAGTACTTC

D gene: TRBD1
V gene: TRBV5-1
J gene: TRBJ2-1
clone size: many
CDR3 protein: CASRLGQGRDEQFF
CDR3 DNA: TGCGCCAGCAGACTGGGACAGGGGCGCGATGAGCAGTTCTTC

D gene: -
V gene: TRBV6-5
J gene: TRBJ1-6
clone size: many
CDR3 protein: CASSSSGRRANSPLHF
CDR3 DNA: TGTGCCAGCAGTTCGTCGGGCCGGCGGGCTAATTCACCCCTCCACTTT

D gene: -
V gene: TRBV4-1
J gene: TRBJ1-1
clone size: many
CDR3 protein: CASSQSENTEAFF
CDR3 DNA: TGCGCCAGCAGCCAAAGCGAGAACACTGAAGCTTTCTTT

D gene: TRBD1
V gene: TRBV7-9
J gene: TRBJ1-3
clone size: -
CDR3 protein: CASSPFGTVSGNTIYF
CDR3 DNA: TGTGCCAGCAGCCCATTCGGGACAGTCTCTGGAAACACCATATATTTT

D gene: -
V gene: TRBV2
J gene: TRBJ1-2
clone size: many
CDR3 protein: CASSERGDGYTF
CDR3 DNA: TGTGCCAGCAGTGAAAGGGGGGATGGCTACACCTTC

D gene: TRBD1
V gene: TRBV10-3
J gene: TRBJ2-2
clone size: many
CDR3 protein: CAIREPGQGNTGELFF
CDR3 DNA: TGTGCCATCAGAGAGCCGGGACAGGGTAACACCGGGGAGCTGTTTTTT

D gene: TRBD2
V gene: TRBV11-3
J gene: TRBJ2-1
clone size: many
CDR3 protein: CASSANRGGTYNEQFF
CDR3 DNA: TGTGCCAGCAGCGCGAATCGGGGGGGGACGTACAATGAGCAGTTCTTC

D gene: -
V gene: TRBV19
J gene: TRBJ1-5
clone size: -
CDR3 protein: CASSISNSNQPQHF
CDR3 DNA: TGTGCCAGTAGTATATCAAATAGCAATCAGCCCCAGCATTTT

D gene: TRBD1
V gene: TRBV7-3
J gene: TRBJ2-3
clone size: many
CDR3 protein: CASSFGQGASTDTQYF
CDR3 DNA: TGTGCCAGCAGCTTCGGACAGGGGGCTAGCACAGATACGCAGTATTTT

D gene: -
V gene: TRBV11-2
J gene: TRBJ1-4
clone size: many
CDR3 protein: CASSPGQNEKLFF
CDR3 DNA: TGTGCCAGCAGCCCCGGACAGAATGAAAAACTGTTTTTT

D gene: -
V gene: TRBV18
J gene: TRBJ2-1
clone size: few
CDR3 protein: CASSPPKTTNEQFF
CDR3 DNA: TGTGCCAGCTCACCACCGAAGACTACGAATGAGCAGTTCTTC

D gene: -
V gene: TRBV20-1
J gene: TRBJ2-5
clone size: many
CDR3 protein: CSAPRSQETQYF
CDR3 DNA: TGCAGTGCCCCACGGTCCCAAGAGACCCAGTACTTC

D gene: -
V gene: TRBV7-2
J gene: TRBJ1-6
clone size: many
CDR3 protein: CASSLTYSPLHF
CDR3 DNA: TGTGCCAGCAGCCTAACCTATTCACCCCTCCACTTT

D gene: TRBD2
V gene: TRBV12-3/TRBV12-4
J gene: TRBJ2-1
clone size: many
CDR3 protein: CASRPLAGMNNEQFF
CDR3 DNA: TGTGCCAGCAGGCCCCTAGCGGGGATGAACAATGAGCAGTTCTTC

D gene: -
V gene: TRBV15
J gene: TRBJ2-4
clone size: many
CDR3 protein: CATSTGTKNIQYF
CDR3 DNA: TGTGCCACCAGTACCGGGACCAAAAACATTCAGTACTTC

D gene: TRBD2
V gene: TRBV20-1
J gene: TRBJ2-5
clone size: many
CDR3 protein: CSAGPSGGPQETQYF
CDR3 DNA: TGCAGTGCTGGGCCTAGCGGGGGGCCCCAGGAGACCCAGTACTTC

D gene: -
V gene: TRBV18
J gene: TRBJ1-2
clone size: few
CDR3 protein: CASSPGRLSGYTF
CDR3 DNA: TGTGCCAGCTCGCCCGGACGATTAAGTGGCTACACCTTC

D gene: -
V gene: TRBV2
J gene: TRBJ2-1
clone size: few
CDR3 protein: CASSDPGTYNEQFF
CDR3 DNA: TGTGCCAGCAGTGACCCAGGGACCTACAATGAGCAGTTCTTC